The subject of this entry is one T cell receptor beta chain. Its antigen is unknown. The sample originates from a study of CXCR3-negative and CXCR3-positive naive CD8 T cells. Libraries of TRB cDNA were made by 5' RACE and carried UMIs. TCRdb re-called the 5' RACE reads and shows each CDR3 protein once, DNA omitted. Its table lists about 90,000 distinct CDR3 sequences. Overall study results and limits: Naive cells positive for CXCR3 carried more hydrophobic TRB CDR3s than CXCR3-negative ones.

This CDR3 region has 13 residues. Germline values: CDR1 SQVTM, CDR2 ANQGSEA. Sequencing input: naive CXCR3- CD8+ T cells from blood. Subset here: CD45RO-CCR7+CD27+CD95- naive CD8+ T cells lacking CXCR3 (TNR3-). The receptor comes from a human donor in good health. Some clones in this sample may be carry-over from other donors' samples. J is TRBJ2-7 and V is TRBV29-1; TCRdb proposes TRBD1, but this gene call is untestable without DNA. CDR3 sequence: CSVAPTTGPEQYF.